Shown below are 5 T cell receptor beta chains from a single sample sequenced in a study of blood T cell repertoires in COVID-19. The table came from immunoSEQ multiplex PCR; TCRdb's copy has only in-frame clones and leaves some out. The data hold around 450,000 clones, with around 89% observed a single time. The sample consisted of peripheral blood. The receptors originated from a woman aged 25 to 39 with acute or convalescent COVID-19.

This rearrangement joins TRBV5-4 to TRBJ1-1; TRBD1 matches at 7 bases. Germline V lookup: CDR1 SGHNT, CDR2 YYREEE (reference sequence). This CDR3 has 14 residues. The junction had 5 bases not matched to a gene; V was cut back by 4 bases and J by 2 bases. The CDR3 reads CASSHKGANTEAFF. Here the CDR3 DNA reads TGTGCCAGCAGCCACAAGGGGGCTAACACTGAAGCTTTCTTT.

V gene TRBV10-3 combines with J gene TRBJ2-1; 11 bases line up with TRBD2. This CDR3 contains 14 residues. Germline CDR1 is ENHRY and CDR2 is SYGVKD. V lost 8 bases to trimming and J lost 8 bases; unmatched junction nucleotides: 8. The CDR3 is CAIGSGGAIDEQFF. As DNA, the CDR3 is TGTGCCATCGGTAGCGGGGGGGCTATCGATGAGCAGTTCTTC.

This sequence joins TRBV12-3 or TRBV12-4 and TRBJ2-7; D may be TRBD1 (6 bases). CDR3 size: 13 residues. V lost 6 bases and J lost 7, with 16 bases in between. The CDR3 is CASSQQGPLEQYF. CDR3 coding DNA: TGTGCCAGCAGCCAACAGGGCCCCCTGGAGCAGTACTTC.

This chain uses TRBV4-2 with TRBJ2-7; D not certain. From germline, CDR1 is LGHNA and CDR2 YNFKEQ. CDR3 size: 17 residues. V was trimmed by 0 bases and J by 0 bases, leaving 15 bases between them. The CDR3 bases are TGTGCCAGCAGCCAAGAGCATGTCGCCAGAAGCTCCTACGAGCAGTACTTC. Translating it yields CASSQEHVARSSYEQYF.

V gene TRBV5-4 combines with J gene TRBJ2-7, with 9 positions matching TRBD1. The CDR3 length is 15 residues. Trimming removed 2 bases from V and 0 bases from J; junction bases left unmatched: 3. The V gene's germline CDR1 is SGHNT and CDR2 YYREEE (reference sequence). The CDR3 DNA reads as TGTGCCAGCAGCTTAGGACAGGGGTTCTCCTACGAGCAGTACTTC. This gives the protein CASSLGQGFSYEQYF.